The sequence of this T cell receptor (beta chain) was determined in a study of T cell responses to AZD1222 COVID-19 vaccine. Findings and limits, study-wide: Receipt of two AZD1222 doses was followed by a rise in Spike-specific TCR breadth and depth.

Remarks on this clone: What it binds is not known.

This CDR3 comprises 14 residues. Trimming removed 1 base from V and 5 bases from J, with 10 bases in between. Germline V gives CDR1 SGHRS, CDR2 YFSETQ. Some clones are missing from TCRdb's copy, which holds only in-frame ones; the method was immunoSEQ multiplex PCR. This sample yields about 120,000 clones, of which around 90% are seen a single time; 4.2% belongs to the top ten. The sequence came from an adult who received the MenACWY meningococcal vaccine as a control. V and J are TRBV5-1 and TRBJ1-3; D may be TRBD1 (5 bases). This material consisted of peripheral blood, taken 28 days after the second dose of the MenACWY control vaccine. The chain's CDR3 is CASSLYPGRNTIYF. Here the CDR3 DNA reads TGCGCCAGCAGCTTGTACCCAGGGAGAAACACCATATATTTT.